Listed below are T cell receptor beta chains from one sample, sequenced in a study of shared clonotypes between healthy human individuals. Using immunoSEQ multiplex PCR, the repertoire was profiled, and TCRdb retains in-frame clones only, with some absent. The sample contains 950,000 to 1,100,000 clones, about 80% of which appear only once. Sequenced material: memory CD4+ T cells sorted from blood. These receptors were taken from a man aged 18 to 29 in good health. Both conserved end residues are part of each CDR3. The D gene is left open where the match is weak. Clone sizes are given selectively: once, few, many, or a class where the clone is expanded.

V: TRBV6-1; J: TRBJ2-3; size: .; D: .; CDR3: CATARGGMQYF; DNA: TGTGCCACCGCGAGAGGGGGGATGCAGTATTTT
V: TRBV5-7; J: TRBJ1-1; size: once; D: TRBD1; CDR3: CASSTPRDRVMNTEAFF; DNA: TGTGCCAGCAGCACACCCCGGGACAGGGTAATGAACACTGAAGCTTTCTTT
V: TRBV30; J: TRBJ1-1; size: .; D: .; CDR3: CAWIPRDSPSAFF; DNA: TGTGCCTGGATTCCCCGGGACTCCCCCTCAGCTTTCTTT
V: TRBV6-4; J: TRBJ2-7; size: few; D: .; CDR3: CASSECEQYF; DNA: TGTGCCAGCAGTGAATGCGAGCAGTACTTC
V: TRBV6-1; J: TRBJ2-3; size: .; D: .; CDR3: CASTLRTDTQYF; DNA: TGTGCCAGCACCCTGCGAACAGATACGCAGTATTTT
V: TRBV18; J: TRBJ1-2; size: .; D: .; CDR3: CASSLRQNYGYTF; DNA: TGTGCCAGCTCACTTCGACAGAACTATGGCTACACCTTC
V: TRBV4-2; J: TRBJ2-3; size: .; D: TRBD2; CDR3: CASSLTTSGTDTQYF; DNA: TGTGCCAGCAGCCTAACGACTAGCGGCACAGATACGCAGTATTTT
V: TRBV4-3; J: TRBJ2-6; size: .; D: .; CDR3: CASSQEWGPGANVLTF; DNA: TGCGCCAGCAGCCAAGAGTGGGGGCCTGGGGCCAACGTCCTGACTTTC
V: TRBV6-6; J: TRBJ1-2; size: .; D: .; CDR3: CASRSTDNYGYTF; DNA: TGTGCCAGCAGGTCGACAGATAACTATGGCTACACCTTC
V: TRBV5-4; J: TRBJ2-3; size: .; D: TRBD1; CDR3: CASSLAVGGGDTQYF; DNA: TGTGCCAGCAGCTTGGCTGTAGGGGGCGGAGATACGCAGTATTTT
V: TRBV30; J: TRBJ2-3; size: .; D: .; CDR3: CAWSVGLAGNTDTQYF; DNA: TGTGCCTGGAGTGTAGGCCTAGCAGGCAACACAGATACGCAGTATTTT
V: TRBV5-5; J: TRBJ1-1; size: .; D: TRBD1; CDR3: CASLRQGNTEAFF; DNA: TGTGCCAGCCTCCGACAGGGGAACACTGAAGCTTTCTTT
V: TRBV28; J: TRBJ2-7; size: .; D: TRBD1; CDR3: CASSLWDRGEYEQYF; DNA: TGTGCCAGCAGTTTATGGGACAGGGGGGAGTACGAGCAGTACTTC
V: TRBV5-1; J: TRBJ2-5; size: .; D: .; CDR3: CASSPFVGGQETQYF; DNA: TGCGCCAGCAGCCCCTTTGTAGGGGGGCAAGAGACCCAGTACTTC
V: TRBV11-2; J: TRBJ2-3; size: .; D: .; CDR3: CASSSYPATDTQYF; DNA: TGTGCCAGCAGCTCCTACCCGGCCACAGATACGCAGTATTTT
V: TRBV27; J: TRBJ2-6; size: .; D: .; CDR3: CASSWQGPSGANVLTF; DNA: TGTGCCAGCAGTTGGCAGGGCCCCTCTGGGGCCAACGTCCTGACTTTC
V: TRBV11-3; J: TRBJ2-2; size: .; D: .; CDR3: CASSLGWGNLYTGELFF; DNA: TGTGCCAGCAGCTTAGGATGGGGAAACCTGTACACCGGGGAGCTGTTTTTT
V: TRBV10-1; J: TRBJ2-2; size: many; D: TRBD2; CDR3: CASSGGLAVTAGELFF; DNA: TGCGCCAGCAGTGGGGGACTAGCGGTTACCGCCGGGGAGCTGTTTTTT
V: TRBV11-2; J: TRBJ2-2; size: .; D: .; CDR3: CASSLIWGPGELFF; DNA: TGTGCCAGCAGCTTAATTTGGGGCCCCGGGGAGCTGTTTTTT
V: TRBV15; J: TRBJ2-2; size: .; D: TRBD2; CDR3: CATSREAGTSGTGELFF; DNA: TGTGCCACCAGCAGAGAGGCGGGGACTAGCGGGACCGGGGAGCTGTTTTTT
V: TRBV5-1; J: TRBJ2-7; size: .; D: .; CDR3: CASSPPTAYEQYF; DNA: TGCGCCAGCAGCCCACCGACAGCCTACGAGCAGTACTTC